A selection of T cell receptor beta chains follows, all from one sample in a study of Ad26.COV2.S vaccination and SARS-CoV-2 variants. Method: immunoSEQ multiplex PCR; TCRdb's copy keeps in-frame clones and lacks some. Of hundreds of thousands of clones listed, roughly 90% were seen once; the top ten hold roughly 1.5%. The sequencing here drew on peripheral blood, taken in a trial of Ad26.COV2.S vaccine versus placebo. All receptors come from a person aged 18 to 65 who received the Ad26.COV2.S COVID-19 vaccine or a placebo. The CDR3 runs from the conserved cysteine through the conserved F or W. A D gene is named only where the DNA matches it firmly. Rows give clone size only sometimes, using once, few, many, or a class for an expanded clone.

TRBV4-2	.	TRBJ1-1	.	CASSPGRGRVGLTEAFF	TGTGCCAGCAGCCCCGGTCGGGGCCGGGTGGGTCTTACTGAAGCTTTCTTT
TRBV5-1	few	TRBJ2-7	.	CASSSPGTTYEQYF	TGCGCCAGCAGCTCACCCGGGACAACCTACGAGCAGTACTTC
TRBV5-1	.	TRBJ2-1	TRBD2	CASSFFRTSGGYNEQFF	TGCGCCAGCAGCTTTTTTCGGACTAGCGGGGGCTACAATGAGCAGTTCTTC
TRBV14	few	TRBJ2-2	.	CASSQAYTNTGELFF	TGTGCCAGCAGCCAAGCGTACACGAACACCGGGGAGCTGTTTTTT
TRBV11-2	.	TRBJ2-3	.	CASSLDYGYLRSTDTQYF	TGTGCCAGCAGCTTAGATTACGGCTATCTTAGGAGCACAGATACGCAGTATTTT
TRBV7-6	.	TRBJ2-1	TRBD2	CASSSRGTSGHNEQFF	TGTGCCAGCAGCTCCCGAGGGACTAGCGGCCACAATGAGCAGTTCTTC
TRBV12-5	.	TRBJ2-5	TRBD1	CASGDRDQYF	TGTGCTAGTGGTGACAGGGACCAGTACTTC
TRBV5-8	.	TRBJ1-1	.	CASSLFAEAFF	TGTGCCAGCAGCTTGTTCGCTGAAGCTTTCTTT
TRBV27	once	TRBJ1-1	.	CASSPWTAYTEAFF	TGTGCCAGCAGTCCCTGGACGGCTTACACTGAAGCTTTCTTT
TRBV6-5	few	TRBJ2-2	TRBD1	CASNPGTANTGELFF	TGTGCCAGCAACCCCGGGACAGCCAACACCGGGGAGCTGTTTTTT
TRBV6-1	.	TRBJ2-3	TRBD2	CASSEGGGRRPTDTQYF	TGTGCCAGCAGTGAAGGCGGCGGGAGGCGACCCACAGATACGCAGTATTTT
TRBV30	.	TRBJ1-3	.	CASEWGTVSSGNTIYF	TGTGCCTCCGAGTGGGGGACGGTGAGCTCTGGAAACACCATATATTTT
TRBV19	.	TRBJ1-6	.	CASIGRGAGSPLHF	TGTGCCAGTATTGGTAGGGGGGCAGGTTCACCCCTCCACTTT
TRBV21-1	.	TRBJ2-1	.	CASSKEGSVRDEQFF	TGTGCCAGCAGCAAAGAAGGATCTGTCAGGGATGAGCAGTTCTTC
TRBV19	.	TRBJ2-7	TRBD1	CASSIMYRGAYEQYF	TGTGCCAGTAGTATAATGTACAGGGGCGCCTACGAGCAGTACTTC
TRBV19	.	TRBJ1-5	.	CLGNFSQPQHF	TGCCTCGGGAATTTTAGTCAGCCCCAGCATTTT
TRBV10-2	.	TRBJ2-2	.	CASHYRGSPGLVGTGELFF	TGCGCCAGCCATTACAGGGGTTCTCCGGGACTAGTAGGAACCGGGGAGCTGTTTTTT
TRBV6-5	.	TRBJ2-5	.	CASNKVSGGQETQYF	TGTGCCAGCAACAAGGTTTCCGGCGGCCAAGAGACCCAGTACTTC
TRBV9	.	TRBJ1-1	.	CASSQPRIGAFF	TGTGCCAGCAGCCAACCCAGGATCGGAGCTTTCTTT
TRBV3-1/TRBV3-2	.	TRBJ1-6	TRBD1	CASSWDRSNSPLHF	TGTGCCAGCAGCTGGGACAGGAGTAATTCACCCCTCCACTTT
TRBV6-2/TRBV6-3	.	TRBJ2-1	TRBD2	CASRPRLAFHNEQFF	TGTGCCAGCAGGCCTCGACTAGCGTTCCACAATGAGCAGTTCTTC
TRBV6-5	.	TRBJ2-7	.	CASRRGPATYEQYF	TGTGCCAGCAGAAGGGGACCGGCGACCTACGAGCAGTACTTC
TRBV27	few	TRBJ1-2	.	CASSLQARVPYGYTF	TGTGCCAGCAGTTTGCAGGCGCGCGTACCTTATGGCTACACCTTC
TRBV10-3	.	TRBJ2-2	TRBD1	CAISDLRGQNTGELFF	TGTGCCATCAGTGACCTCAGGGGGCAGAACACCGGGGAGCTGTTTTTT
TRBV27	.	TRBJ2-3	TRBD1	CASSLDRAQDTQYF	TGTGCCAGCAGTTTGGACAGGGCCCAAGATACGCAGTATTTT
TRBV5-1	.	TRBJ2-7	.	CASSPRDSNSYEQYF	TGCGCCAGCAGCCCCCGGGACTCCAACTCCTACGAGCAGTACTTC
TRBV12-3/TRBV12-4	once	TRBJ1-2	.	CASSLGTYGYTF	TGTGCCAGCAGTCTCGGGACCTATGGCTACACCTTC
TRBV7-9	.	TRBJ1-6	.	CASSLGTSSPLHF	TGTGCCAGCAGCCTAGGGACATCCTCACCCCTCCACTTT
TRBV5-1	.	TRBJ1-1	.	CASSPTPGYTEAFF	TGCGCCAGCAGCCCAACACCCGGTTACACTGAAGCTTTCTTT
TRBV30	.	TRBJ1-2	.	CAWSVRVSYGYTF	TGTGCCTGGAGTGTACGGGTCTCCTATGGCTACACCTTC
TRBV30	.	TRBJ1-5	.	CAWSAQGFSNQPQHF	TGTGCCTGGAGTGCCCAGGGGTTTAGCAATCAGCCCCAGCATTTT
TRBV5-8	.	TRBJ2-7	TRBD2	CASSLGTSGGKYEQYF	TGTGCCAGCAGCTTGGGTACTAGCGGGGGGAAGTACGAGCAGTACTTC
TRBV30	.	TRBJ1-1	.	CAWSMGRNTEAFF	TGTGCCTGGAGTATGGGGCGGAACACTGAAGCTTTCTTT
TRBV19	once	TRBJ2-2	.	CASMVTGELFF	TGTGCCAGTATGGTCACCGGGGAGCTGTTTTTT
TRBV6-1	.	TRBJ1-6	.	CASSAGSTYNSPLHF	TGTGCCAGCAGCGCCGGCAGCACCTATAATTCACCCCTCCACTTT
TRBV7-3	.	TRBJ1-1	TRBD1	CASSSGTGMNTEAFF	TGTGCCAGCTCCTCCGGGACAGGCATGAACACTGAAGCTTTCTTT
TRBV7-3	.	TRBJ2-1	.	CASSAHLASYNEQFF	TGTGCCAGCAGCGCCCATCTAGCGTCCTACAATGAGCAGTTCTTC
TRBV7-9	.	TRBJ1-6	.	CASSWGSNSPLHF	TGTGCCAGCAGCTGGGGTTCCAATTCACCCCTCCACTTT
TRBV6-6	.	TRBJ1-2	.	CASSYDYGYTF	TGTGCCAGCAGTTACGACTATGGCTACACCTTC
TRBV7-9	.	TRBJ1-3	.	CASLRLSGNTIYF	TGTGCCAGCCTCAGGCTCTCTGGAAACACCATATATTTT
TRBV3-1/TRBV3-2	.	TRBJ1-1	.	CASSQGPGGAFF	TGTGCCAGCAGCCAGGGACCTGGGGGAGCTTTCTTT
TRBV30	.	TRBJ2-3	.	CAWSGLVPDTQYF	TGTGCCTGGAGTGGACTAGTCCCAGATACGCAGTATTTT
TRBV7-9	.	TRBJ2-1	.	CASSSGLRVGEQFF	TGTGCCAGCAGCTCTGGACTGCGGGTTGGGGAGCAGTTCTTC
TRBV5-1	.	TRBJ1-2	.	CASSSQPSTESGGYTF	TGCGCCAGCAGCTCCCAACCCTCGACAGAATCGGGGGGCTACACCTTC
TRBV11-2	once	TRBJ2-5	TRBD2	CASSLDRWIAGQETQYF	TGTGCCAGCAGCTTAGACCGATGGATAGCGGGTCAAGAGACCCAGTACTTC
TRBV21-1	.	TRBJ1-1	.	CASSKGDRGRLDTEAFF	TGTGCCAGCAGCAAAGGTGACAGGGGGCGCCTGGACACTGAAGCTTTCTTT
TRBV23-1	.	TRBJ1-2	.	CASSQSDEHEYGYTF	TGCGCCAGCAGTCAATCGGATGAGCATGAATATGGCTACACCTTC
TRBV2	.	TRBJ2-2	.	CASSRGQSNTGELFF	TGTGCCAGCAGTCGGGGACAATCGAACACCGGGGAGCTGTTTTTT
TRBV11-1	.	TRBJ2-3	.	CASSFGVDPTDTQYF	TGTGCCAGCAGCTTTGGGGTTGACCCCACAGATACGCAGTATTTT
TRBV6-6	few	TRBJ1-3	TRBD1	CASSQQGGQIASNTIYF	TGTGCCAGCAGTCAACAGGGGGGACAGATCGCCTCGAACACCATATATTTT
TRBV10-3	few	TRBJ2-7	.	CAISDTSYEQYF	TGTGCCATCAGTGATACGTCCTACGAGCAGTACTTC
TRBV6-5	once	TRBJ2-1	TRBD2	CASGLAGGKEQFF	TGTGCCAGCGGGCTAGCGGGAGGTAAGGAGCAGTTCTTC
TRBV30	.	TRBJ1-5	.	CAWSPTGKGANQPQHF	TGTGCCTGGAGCCCTACAGGGAAAGGGGCCAATCAGCCCCAGCATTTT
TRBV13	.	TRBJ2-7	TRBD2	CASRAGLAAYEQYF	TGTGCCAGCAGGGCGGGACTAGCGGCCTACGAGCAGTACTTC
TRBV6-1	.	TRBJ2-1	TRBD1	CASSALRQGPYNEQFF	TGTGCCAGCAGTGCCCTGCGACAGGGGCCTTACAATGAGCAGTTCTTC